The rows below give T cell receptor beta chains drawn from one sample of a study of regulatory T cells in long-lasting Graves disease. TCRdb independently ran MiXCR on the multiplex PCR reads; one entry per CDR3 protein. In the table there are about 470,000 distinct CDR3 sequences, 15% to 20% of which are singletons. The data also belong to a second study, concerning T cells in Graves' hyperthyroidism and ophthalmopathy.

The sample in question was peripheral blood mononuclear cells (PBMCs), obtained at new diagnosis, from a patient treated with antithyroid drugs. The receptors here all came from a man aged 35-49 years with Graves disease. CDR3s include the opening cysteine and the closing phenylalanine or tryptophan. The D gene is left open where the match is weak. Clone size appears in some rows only: once, few, many, or a class for an expanded clone.

d_call clone_size j_call v_call cdr3_length cdr3_nt cdr3_aa
TRBD1 many TRBJ2-1 TRBV18 15 TGTGCCAGCTCACTTCTGGGACAGGGGGCAAATGAGCAGTTCTTC CASSLLGQGANEQFF
TRBD1 NA TRBJ2-7 TRBV7-9 16 TGTGCCAGCAGCTCCGACAGGGTAGGTTCTGGCTACGAGCAGTACTTC CASSSDRVGSGYEQYF
NA many TRBJ2-7 TRBV2 13 TGTGCCAGCGTTCGGGACAACTCCTACGAGCAGTACTTC CASVRDNSYEQYF
TRBD1 many TRBJ2-7 TRBV6-5 15 TGTGCCAGCAGTTACTCACCAGACAGGGGGCACGAGCAGTACTTC CASSYSPDRGHEQYF
NA few TRBJ2-2 TRBV5-5 13 TGTGCCAGCAGCTTAAGGCTTCCCGGGGAGCTGTTTTTT CASSLRLPGELFF
NA NA TRBJ2-7 TRBV7-9 20 TGTGCCAGCAGCTTAGTAAGGGGGGTCGGGTCAGGGTTATCGACCTACGAGCAGTACTTC CASSLVRGVGSGLSTYEQYF
NA many TRBJ2-1 TRBV28 14 TGTGCCAGCAGTTTACACGGAGACTACAATGAGCAGTTCTTC CASSLHGDYNEQFF
TRBD2 few TRBJ2-2 TRBV5-8 16 TGTGCCAGCAGCTTACCGGGACTAGCGCGCACCGGGGAGCTGTTTTTT CASSLPGLARTGELFF
NA many TRBJ1-1 TRBV28 13 TGTGCCAGCAGCACACAGGGTTGGACTGAAGCTTTCTTT CASSTQGWTEAFF
NA many TRBJ2-1 TRBV5-1 12 TGCGCCAGCAGCCCTAATTTGAATGAGCAGTTCTTC CASSPNLNEQFF
TRBD2 few TRBJ2-1 TRBV6-1 16 TGTGCCAGCCTCGGGGGGGGCTTGAGCTCCTACAATGAGCAGTTCTTC CASLGGGLSSYNEQFF
NA many TRBJ2-1 TRBV3-1 18 TGTGCCAGCAGCCAAGCTCCGTCGGGACACCGGAACCGGAATGAGCAGTTCTTC CASSQAPSGHRNRNEQFF
TRBD2 many TRBJ2-7 TRBV12-3/TRBV12-4 14 TGTGCCAGCAGCACACCCGGGGGGAGGAACGAGCAGTACTTC CASSTPGGRNEQYF
NA many TRBJ2-7 TRBV15 14 TGTGCCACCAGCAGACCTGCTGGGGTTGACGAGCAGTACTTC CATSRPAGVDEQYF
TRBD1 NA TRBJ2-4 TRBV5-8 13 TGTGCCAGCAGCGCTGACAGGGGTGACATTCAGTACTTC CASSADRGDIQYF
NA many TRBJ2-2 TRBV28 13 TGTGCCAGCAGTTTTCCGACTGTCGGGGAGCTGTTTTTT CASSFPTVGELFF
TRBD2 many TRBJ2-1 TRBV6-1 15 TGTGCCAGCAGTGAGTTGGGACTAGCGGGCGGTGAGCAGTTCTTC CASSELGLAGGEQFF
TRBD1 few TRBJ1-5 TRBV19 15 TGTGCCAGTAGTACGGGACAGGGGGCAGGACAGCCCCAGCATTTT CASSTGQGAGQPQHF
NA few TRBJ1-1 TRBV29-1 12 TGCAGCGTATTTGACATTAACACTGAAGCTTTCTTT CSVFDINTEAFF
NA many TRBJ2-3 TRBV3-1 15 TGTGCCAGCAGCCACATCCCTGGGTCGACAGATACGCAGTATTTT CASSHIPGSTDTQYF
TRBD1 NA TRBJ2-7 TRBV5-1 15 TGCGCCAGCAGCACCGGGACAGGGGTTTGGTACGAGCAGTACTTC CASSTGTGVWYEQYF
TRBD1 many TRBJ2-7 TRBV24-1 17 TGTGCCACCAGTGGCACGCCTGGGACAGGGGGTACCTACGAGCAGTACTTC CATSGTPGTGGTYEQYF
TRBD1 many TRBJ2-5 TRBV28 16 TGTGCCAGCAGTTTAGGCGCAGGGGGCGTCCAAGAGACCCAGTACTTC CASSLGAGGVQETQYF
NA NA TRBJ1-5 TRBV28 12 TGTGCCAGCATCGGGGGTGGTCAGCCCCAGCATTTT CASIGGGQPQHF
TRBD1 NA TRBJ1-6 TRBV27 13 TGTGCCAGCCGGCCGGACAGGGACTCACCCCTCCACTTT CASRPDRDSPLHF
NA few TRBJ2-2 TRBV14 15 TGTGCCAGCAGCCTAATAGCGGCAAACACCGGGGAGCTGTTTTTT CASSLIAANTGELFF
TRBD1 few TRBJ1-4 TRBV3-1 15 TGTGCCAGCAGCCTTCGGACAGGTGGGAATGAAAAACTGTTTTTT CASSLRTGGNEKLFF
NA many TRBJ2-7 TRBV12-3/TRBV12-4 11 TGTGCCAGCAGTCAAGGCAGGGAGCAGTACTTC CASSQGREQYF